The 29 T cell receptor beta chains reported below all come from one sample, sequenced in a study of T cells in Graves' hyperthyroidism and ophthalmopathy. Using RNA transcripts as the source, TCR beta CDR3 regions were amplified. In the first-round RT-PCR of the TCR CDR3, the HTBI primer set was used. TCRdb called the multiplex PCR reads again in MiXCR, with one record for every CDR3 protein. The sample lists some 560,000 distinct CDR3 sequences, about 15% occurring once. Sequenced sample: blood. These TCRs come from a woman aged 25 to 39 with Graves' hyperthyroidism.

This clonotype showed up many times. DNA for the CDR3: TGTGCCAGCAGTGGCCGGGACAGCTCCTACGAGCAGTACTTC. It translates to CASSGRDSSYEQYF. V gene TRBV2 combines with J gene TRBJ2-7, with 7 bases identical to TRBD1. V was pared by 4 bases and J by 0 bases, with 3 bases of the junction left unmatched. Germline assignment: CDR1 SNHLY and CDR2 FYNNEI. The CDR3 contains 14 residues.

This clonotype was observed at least ten times. This rearrangement joins TRBV5-1 to TRBJ1-2, with 7 bases that match TRBD1. This CDR3 spans 13 amino acids. J lost 8 bases, V lost 0 bases, and 4 bases had no gene match. Germline V CDR1 and CDR2: SGHRS, YFSETQ. The CDR3 protein is CASSLGRGEGYTF. As DNA, the CDR3 is TGCGCCAGCAGCTTGGGCAGGGGGGAAGGCTACACCTTC.

Written as DNA, the CDR3 is TGTGCCAGCAGCCGACCTGGAAAAGGGGGCCCCATCTACAATGAGCAGTTCTTC. Amino acid sequence: CASSRPGKGGPIYNEQFF. The chain joins TRBV7-6 to TRBJ2-1, with 7 bases lining up with TRBD1. V lost 5 bases and J lost 3; bases outside the gene matches: 16. There are 18 residues in the CDR3. Germline assignment: CDR1 SGHVS and CDR2 FNYEAQ.

This clonotype was recorded at least ten times. The chain employs TRBV5-1 and TRBJ2-1, with D possibly being TRBD2 (6 bases). Germline V CDR1 and CDR2: SGHRS, YFSETQ. Trimming cost V 0 bases and J 3 bases, with 16 bases left between them. The CDR3 is 17 residues long. Here the CDR3 DNA reads TGCGCCAGCAGCTTGGAGGCGCTGGGGGGAAACTACAATGAGCAGTTCTTC. Protein sequence: CASSLEALGGNYNEQFF.

At least ten counts were recorded for this clonotype. The V call is TRBV5-1, the J call TRBJ2-7, with 9 bases matching TRBD1. Germline-derived CDR1 and CDR2 are SGHRS and YFSETQ. CDR3 length equals 16 residues. V was pared by 0 bases and J by 2 bases, with 6 bases of the junction left unmatched. CDR3 amino acids: CASSLGSRTGAYEQYF. CDR3 nucleotides: TGCGCCAGCAGCTTGGGGTCCCGGACAGGGGCCTACGAGCAGTACTTC.

This clonotype has a count of ten or more. V gene TRBV19 combines with J gene TRBJ1-1, with 9 bases matching TRBD1. The CDR3 runs to 16 residues. CDR1 and CDR2 (germline): LNHDA, SQIVND (reference sequence). V shed 7 bases, J shed 0 bases, and the junction held 9 bases outside the gene matches. This chain's CDR3 is CASIGGQGYMNTEAFF. CDR3 coding DNA: TGTGCCAGTATTGGGGGACAGGGTTACATGAACACTGAAGCTTTCTTT.

Details on this clonotype: Possible read error: a much larger clone is one base away. This chain uses TRBV3-1 with TRBJ2-1; TRBD2 agrees at 9 bases. Unmatched junction bases numbered 7, after V lost 7 bases and J lost 6 bases. The germline CDR1 and CDR2 sequences are LGHDT and YNNKEL (reference sequence). This CDR3 is built from 14 residues. The CDR3 DNA follows: TGTGCCAGCATCCATCTGACTAGCGGCAATGAGCAGTTCTTC. Amino acids: CASIHLTSGNEQFF.

This clonotype was seen many times. V usage is TRBV28 and J usage is TRBJ2-7; 11 bases agree with TRBD2. The trim removed 1 base at V and 5 bases at J, leaving 4 bases unmatched. CDR3 length: 15 residues. Germline CDR1 is MDHEN and CDR2 is SYDVKM. The CDR3 coding sequence is TGTGCCAGCAGTTTATTAGCGGGAGGGCCGGACGAGCAGTACTTC. Its translation: CASSLLAGGPDEQYF.

This clonotype has just a few counts. The chain employs TRBV10-3 and TRBJ1-5, with D hard to call. CDR3 size: 13 residues. V gave up 3 bases and J gave up 0 bases, with 3 bases separating them. The germline V gene has CDR1 ENHRY and CDR2 SYGVKD. The CDR3 region has the DNA TGTGCCATCAGTGAACTTAGCAATCAGCCCCAGCATTTT. As protein: CAISELSNQPQHF.

In its sample, this clonotype was seen many times. J is TRBJ2-1 and V is TRBV5-1, with TRBD2 identical over 12 bases. The trim removed 0 bases at V and 9 bases at J, leaving 7 bases unmatched. Looked up from germline, CDR1 is SGHRS and CDR2 is YFSETQ. The CDR3 totals 16 residues. CDR3 nucleotide sequence: TGCGCCAGCAGCTTGGAGCCTAGCGGGAGGGCCATTGAGCAGTTCTTC. Translating gives CASSLEPSGRAIEQFF. Using reference TRBV5-1 and TRBJ2-1 for the parts outside the CDR3, the full variable domain is KAGVTQTPRYLIKTRGQQVTLSCSPISGHRSVSWYQQTPGQGLQFLFEYFSETQRNKGNFPGRFSGRQFSNSRSEMNVSTLELGDSALYLCASSLEPSGRAIEQFFGPGTRLTVL.

The chain carries TRBV5-4 and TRBJ2-1, with TRBD2 matching over 7 bases. The V segment lost 4 bases and the J segment 5 bases; nucleotides outside the gene matches: 9. Germline loops: CDR1 SGHNT, CDR2 YYREEE (reference sequence). CDR3 length: 15 amino acids. CDR3 in amino acids: CASSPGLAVDNEQFF. The CDR3 DNA reads TGTGCCAGCAGCCCCGGGCTAGCGGTAGACAATGAGCAGTTCTTC. The full variable domain, with the rest looked up from reference TRBV5-4 and TRBJ2-1, is ETGVTQSPTHLIKTRGQQVTLRCSSQSGHNTVSWYQQALGQGPQFIFQYYREEENGRGNFPPRFSGLQFPNYSSELNVNALELDDSALYLCASSPGLAVDNEQFFGPGTRLTVL.

The chain has TRBV29-1 and TRBJ1-5; 7 bases map to TRBD1. The length of the CDR3 is 15 residues. Trimming removed 4 bases from V and 2 bases from J; junction bases left unmatched: 8. Germline assignment: CDR1 SQVTM and CDR2 ANQGSEA. This CDR3 reads CSVVVGGAGNQPQHF. The CDR3 nucleotides are TGCAGCGTTGTTGTAGGGGGCGCCGGCAATCAGCCCCAGCATTTT.

This clonotype has ten or more counts. V is TRBV11-3 and J is TRBJ2-3, with 13 bases fitting TRBD2. Germline trimming cut 4 bases from V and 6 bases from J; bases unmatched to any gene: 7. Germline V gene data show CDR1 as SGHNT and CDR2 as YENEEA. The CDR3 sequence is 16 residues long. The CDR3, as DNA: TGTGCCAGCAGCTCCCGGACTAGCGGGAGTGGGGATACGCAGTATTTT. Its protein product is CASSSRTSGSGDTQYF.

This rearrangement joins TRBV29-1 to TRBJ1-1; 9 nucleotides line up with TRBD1. The CDR3 has 13 residues. The trim removed 3 bases at V and 8 bases at J, leaving 7 bases unmatched. The germline V gene has CDR1 SQVTM and CDR2 ANQGSEA. CDR3: CSVDSTGGAEAFF. The CDR3 DNA reads as TGCAGCGTTGACTCGACAGGGGGTGCCGAAGCTTTCTTT.

There are many counts of this clonotype. The chain couples TRBV5-1 to TRBJ2-5; D unresolved. Germline CDR1 reads SGHRS; CDR2 reads YFSETQ. This CDR3 has 14 amino acids. The ends were cut back, 0 bases at V and 1 base at J, with 7 bases in the middle. This CDR3 is CASSLAFPQETQYF. The CDR3 DNA reads TGCGCCAGCAGCTTGGCGTTCCCCCAAGAGACCCAGTACTTC.

This clonotype was seen only a few times. The V gene is TRBV27, the J gene TRBJ2-7; 7 nucleotides agree with TRBD2. V shed 7 bases, J shed 0 bases, and the junction held 9 bases outside the gene matches. The CDR3 totals 15 residues. Germline CDR1 MNHEY, CDR2 SMNVEV (reference sequence). CDR3 region: CASKNSGGSSYEQYF. The CDR3 nucleotides read TGTGCCAGCAAGAACTCGGGCGGGAGCTCCTACGAGCAGTACTTC.

This clonotype was seen a few times. The V call is TRBV20-1, the J call TRBJ2-1, with 11 bases identical to TRBD2. CDR1 is DFQATT and CDR2 is SNEGSKA in the germline V gene (reference sequence). V was pared by 3 bases and J by 3 bases, with 16 bases of the junction left unmatched. CDR3 size: 19 residues. As DNA, the CDR3 is TGCAGTGCTAGTCGCCGGGCACTAGCGGGAGCCGTCGACTACAATGAGCAGTTCTTC. Its translation is CSASRRALAGAVDYNEQFF.

This clonotype was seen only a few times. The gene calls are TRBV6-5 and TRBJ2-2; maybe TRBD2 (6 bases). Germline CDR1 reads MNHEY; CDR2 reads SVGAGI. This CDR3 is built from 18 residues. Trimming removed 3 bases from V and 6 bases from J, with 23 bases in between. DNA for the CDR3: TGTGCCAGCAGTTATTTAGATGGCGCGGGACGACTTCCCGGGGAGCTGTTTTTT. As protein: CASSYLDGAGRLPGELFF.

In its sample, this clonotype was seen a few times. The V gene is TRBV25-1, the J gene TRBJ1-2, with unresolved D. Germline V lookup: CDR1 MGHDK, CDR2 SYGVNS. The CDR3 totals 12 residues. V was trimmed by 2 bases and J by 6 bases, leaving 7 bases between them. This CDR3 reads CASSENRNGYTF. For the CDR3, the DNA is TGTGCCAGCAGTGAAAACAGAAATGGCTACACCTTC.

Many counts were recorded for this clonotype. This chain joins TRBV18 and TRBJ2-5, with 7 bases fitting TRBD1. The ends lost 6 bases at V and 2 bases at J; junction bases unmatched: 6. The CDR3 totals 14 residues. CDR1 and CDR2 from the germline V gene are KGHSH and LQKENI. CDR3: CASSRDRVQETQYF. CDR3 nucleotides: TGTGCCAGCTCCCGGGACAGAGTGCAAGAGACCCAGTACTTC. The entire variable domain, with the rest obtained from reference TRBV18 and TRBJ2-5, is as follows: NAGVMQNPRHLVRRRGQEARLRCSPMKGHSHVYWYRQLPEEGLKFMVYLQKENIIDESGMPKERFSAEFPKEGPSILRIQQVVRGDSAAYFCASSRDRVQETQYFGPGTRLLVL.

In this sample, this clonotype turned up many times. This chain links TRBV2 with TRBJ1-4; D unclear. Trimming took 6 bases from V and 8 from J, leaving 7 bases between them. The germline V gene has CDR1 SNHLY and CDR2 FYNNEI. The CDR3 has 11 residues. CDR3 region: CASSAEEKLFF. For the CDR3, the DNA is TGTGCCAGCAGCGCAGAGGAAAAACTGTTTTTT.

This clonotype was observed many times. The chain carries TRBV12-3 or TRBV12-4 and TRBJ2-3; 9 nucleotides align to TRBD1. The CDR3 is 15 amino acids. V dropped 5 bases and J dropped 3; count of bases not matched to a gene: 6. The CDR3 protein is CASSDRDRETDTQYF. CDR3 bases: TGTGCCAGCAGTGACCGGGACAGGGAGACAGATACGCAGTATTTT.

This clonotype was counted between two and nine times. The chain combines TRBV16 with TRBJ2-7; 10 bases agree with TRBD1. Germline-derived CDR1 and CDR2 are KGHSY and FQNENV. The CDR3 has 16 amino acids. The trim removed 0 bases at V and 5 bases at J, leaving 7 bases unmatched. The CDR3 spells CASSQSGGQGIHEQYF. As DNA, the CDR3 is TGTGCCAGCAGCCAATCGGGGGGACAGGGGATCCACGAGCAGTACTTC.

This clonotype appeared many times. The chain joins TRBV2 to TRBJ2-2; D is ambiguous. The V and J ends lost 3 bases and 3 bases respectively, with 8 bases between them. Germline CDR1 SNHLY, CDR2 FYNNEI. The CDR3 covers 14 residues. CDR3 nucleotides: TGTGCCAGCAGTGATTCACCTTACACCGGGGAGCTGTTTTTT. Translation gives CASSDSPYTGELFF.

V usage is TRBV30 and J usage is TRBJ2-1; no reliable D call. This CDR3 has 12 residues. Germline values: CDR1 GTSNPN, CDR2 SVGIG (reference sequence). V was trimmed by 2 bases and J by 4 bases, leaving 6 bases between them. CDR3 amino acids: CAWSIRYNEQFF. CDR3 DNA sequence: TGTGCCTGGAGTATCAGGTACAATGAGCAGTTCTTC.

This clonotype came up a few times. V gene TRBV12-3 or TRBV12-4 combines with J gene TRBJ2-5, with D hard to call. The length of the CDR3 is 13 residues. V dropped 5 bases and J dropped 2 bases, with 9 bases sitting between them. The CDR3 DNA follows: TGTGCCAGCAGTCCCGTGGTACAAGAGACCCAGTACTTC. As protein: CASSPVVQETQYF.

This clonotype came up many times. This chain links TRBV28 with TRBJ2-1, with a possible D match to TRBD1 (7 bases). CDR1 and CDR2 (germline): MDHEN, SYDVKM. The CDR3 is made up of 15 amino acids. Trimming took off 6 bases at V and 4 bases at J, with 16 bases between the two ends. The CDR3 loop reads CASSRQAGGYNEQFF. CDR3 nucleotides: TGTGCCAGCAGCAGACAGGCAGGGGGGTACAATGAGCAGTTCTTC.

This clonotype occurred many times. The chain carries TRBV6-1 and TRBJ2-7; 8 bases are shared with TRBD1. Germline CDR1 is MNHNS and CDR2 is SASEGT. There are 14 residues in the CDR3. J was trimmed by 5 bases and V by 6 bases; bases with no gene match: 9. CDR3 DNA: TGTGCCAGCAGCTACAATAGACAGGGGCACGAGCAGTACTTC. As protein: CASSYNRQGHEQYF.

In its sample, this clonotype was seen a few times. CDR3 sequence: CASSLLQGSEQYF. CDR3 nucleotides: TGCGCCAGCAGCTTGCTCCAGGGTAGCGAGCAGTACTTC. V gene TRBV5-1 combines with J gene TRBJ2-7; D is possibly TRBD1 (5 bases). Trimming left V 1 base short and J 6 bases short, with 11 bases between. This CDR3 has 13 residues. The germline V gene encodes CDR1 SGHRS and CDR2 YFSETQ.